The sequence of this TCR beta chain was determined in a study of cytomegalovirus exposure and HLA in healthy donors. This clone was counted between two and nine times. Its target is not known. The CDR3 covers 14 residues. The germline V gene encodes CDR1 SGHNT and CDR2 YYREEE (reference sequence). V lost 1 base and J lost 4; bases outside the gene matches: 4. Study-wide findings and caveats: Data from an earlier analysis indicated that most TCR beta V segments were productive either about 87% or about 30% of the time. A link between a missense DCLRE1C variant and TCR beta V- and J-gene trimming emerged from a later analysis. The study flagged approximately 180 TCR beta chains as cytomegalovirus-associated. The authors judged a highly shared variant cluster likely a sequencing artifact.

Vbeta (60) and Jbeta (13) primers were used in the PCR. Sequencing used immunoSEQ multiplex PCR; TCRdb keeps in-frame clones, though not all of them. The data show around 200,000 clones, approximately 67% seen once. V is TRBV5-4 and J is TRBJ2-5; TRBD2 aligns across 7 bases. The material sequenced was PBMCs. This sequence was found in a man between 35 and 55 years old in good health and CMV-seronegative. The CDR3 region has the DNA TGTGCCAGCAGCTTGCCCAGGGAGGGAGAGACCCAGTACTTC. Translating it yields CASSLPREGETQYF.